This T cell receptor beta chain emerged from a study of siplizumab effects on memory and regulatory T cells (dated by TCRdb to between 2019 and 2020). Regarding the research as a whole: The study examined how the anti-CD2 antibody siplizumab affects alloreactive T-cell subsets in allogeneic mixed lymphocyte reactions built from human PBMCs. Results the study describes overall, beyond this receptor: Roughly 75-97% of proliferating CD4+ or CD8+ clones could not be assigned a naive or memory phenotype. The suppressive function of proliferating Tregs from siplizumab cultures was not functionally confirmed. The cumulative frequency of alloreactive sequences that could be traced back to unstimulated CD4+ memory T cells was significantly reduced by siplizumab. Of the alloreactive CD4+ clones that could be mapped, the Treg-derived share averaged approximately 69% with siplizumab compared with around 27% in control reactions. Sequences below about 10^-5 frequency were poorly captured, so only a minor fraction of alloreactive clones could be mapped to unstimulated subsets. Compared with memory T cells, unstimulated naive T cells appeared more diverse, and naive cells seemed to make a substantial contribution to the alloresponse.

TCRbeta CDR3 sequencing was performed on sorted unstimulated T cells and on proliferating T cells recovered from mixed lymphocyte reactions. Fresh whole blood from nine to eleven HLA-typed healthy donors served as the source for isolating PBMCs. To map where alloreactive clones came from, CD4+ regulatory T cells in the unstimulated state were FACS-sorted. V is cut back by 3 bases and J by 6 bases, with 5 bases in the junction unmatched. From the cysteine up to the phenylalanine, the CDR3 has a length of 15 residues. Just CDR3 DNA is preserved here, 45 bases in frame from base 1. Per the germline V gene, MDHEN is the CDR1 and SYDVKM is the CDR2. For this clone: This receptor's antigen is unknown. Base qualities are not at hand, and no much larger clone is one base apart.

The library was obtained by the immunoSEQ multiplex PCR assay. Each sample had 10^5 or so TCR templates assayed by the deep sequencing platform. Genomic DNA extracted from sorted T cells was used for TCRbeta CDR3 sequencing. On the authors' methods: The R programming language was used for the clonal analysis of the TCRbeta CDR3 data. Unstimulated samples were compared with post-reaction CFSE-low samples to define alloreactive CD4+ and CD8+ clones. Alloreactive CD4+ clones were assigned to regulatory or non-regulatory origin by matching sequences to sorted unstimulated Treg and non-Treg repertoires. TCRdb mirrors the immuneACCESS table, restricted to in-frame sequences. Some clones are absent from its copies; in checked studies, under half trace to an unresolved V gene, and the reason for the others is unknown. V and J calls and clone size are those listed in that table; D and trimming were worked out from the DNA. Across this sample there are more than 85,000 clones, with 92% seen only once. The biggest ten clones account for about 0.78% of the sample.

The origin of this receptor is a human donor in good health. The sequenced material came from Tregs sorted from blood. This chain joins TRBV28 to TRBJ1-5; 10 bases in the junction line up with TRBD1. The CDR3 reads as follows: CASSFTGQGFQPQHF. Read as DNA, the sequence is TGTGCCAGCAGTTTTACGGGACAGGGGTTTCAGCCCCAGCATTTT.